The sequence of this T cell receptor (beta chain) was determined in a study of T cells after yellow fever vaccination. Notes on the study in general: Most primary-vaccination clones recurred post-booster (roughly 97% CD4, roughly 90% CD8).

Generation of TCR cDNA used 5'RACE template switching (which added a universal primer site and UMIs). TCRdb reprocessed the 5' RACE reads with MiXCR, giving one entry per CDR3 protein. This table holds 300,000 or so distinct CDR3 sequences, around 6.8% found once. Trimming took 1 base from V and 5 from J; bases not matched to a gene: 5. The germline V gene encodes CDR1 LGHNA and CDR2 YNFKEQ. The length of the CDR3 is 15 residues. With regard to this clonotype: Its antigen is undetermined.

The chain uses TRBV4-2 and TRBJ2-1; 7 bases agree with TRBD2. The receptor's source is a man aged 18 to 29 who received the YFV17D yellow fever vaccine. The source was PBMCs, collected more than 35 days after the first yellow fever vaccination. The CDR3 region has the DNA TGTGCCAGCAGCCAAGGCGCTAGCGGCAACAATGAGCAGTTCTTC. Amino acid sequence: CASSQGASGNNEQFF.